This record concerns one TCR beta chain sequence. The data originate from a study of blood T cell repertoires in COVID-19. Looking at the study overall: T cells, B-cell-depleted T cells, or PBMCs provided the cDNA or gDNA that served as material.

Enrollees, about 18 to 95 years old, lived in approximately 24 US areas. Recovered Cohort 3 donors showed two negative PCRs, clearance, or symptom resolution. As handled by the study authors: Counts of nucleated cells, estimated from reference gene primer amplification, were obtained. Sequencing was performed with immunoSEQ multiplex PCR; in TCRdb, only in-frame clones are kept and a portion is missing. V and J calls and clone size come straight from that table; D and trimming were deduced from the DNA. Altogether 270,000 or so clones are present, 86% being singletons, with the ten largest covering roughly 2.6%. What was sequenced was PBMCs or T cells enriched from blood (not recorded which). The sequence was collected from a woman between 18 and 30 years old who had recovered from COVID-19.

This CDR3 is CASSGTAISGNTIYF. The CDR3, as DNA: TGTGCCAGCTCAGGGACAGCGATCTCTGGAAACACCATATATTTT. The chain has TRBV18 and TRBJ1-3; 7 bases align to TRBD1. CDR3 length: 15 residues. V shed 5 bases and J 0 bases; nucleotides not matched to a gene: 4. Germline V CDR1 and CDR2: KGHSH, LQKENI.